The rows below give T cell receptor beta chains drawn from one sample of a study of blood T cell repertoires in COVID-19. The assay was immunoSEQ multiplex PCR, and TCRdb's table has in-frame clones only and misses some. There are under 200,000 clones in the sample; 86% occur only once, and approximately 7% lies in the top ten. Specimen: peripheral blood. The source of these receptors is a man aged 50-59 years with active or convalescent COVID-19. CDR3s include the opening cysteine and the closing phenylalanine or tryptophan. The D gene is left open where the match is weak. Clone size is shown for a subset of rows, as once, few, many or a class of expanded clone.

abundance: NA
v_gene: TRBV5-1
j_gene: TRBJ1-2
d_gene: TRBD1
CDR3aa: CASSLAGQGYYGYTF
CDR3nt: TGCGCCAGCAGCTTGGCTGGACAGGGATACTATGGCTACACCTTC

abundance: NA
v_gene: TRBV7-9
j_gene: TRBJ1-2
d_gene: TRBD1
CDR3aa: CASSLGTGATGYTF
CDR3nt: TGTGCCAGCAGCTTAGGGACAGGGGCCACCGGCTACACCTTC

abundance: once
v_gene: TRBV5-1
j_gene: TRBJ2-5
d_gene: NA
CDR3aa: CASRGGEETQYF
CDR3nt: TGCGCCAGCCGGGGTGGGGAAGAGACCCAGTACTTC

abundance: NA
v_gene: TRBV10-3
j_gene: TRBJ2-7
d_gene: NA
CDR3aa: CAISQGFNEQYF
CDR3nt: TGTGCCATCAGCCAGGGGTTCAACGAGCAGTACTTC

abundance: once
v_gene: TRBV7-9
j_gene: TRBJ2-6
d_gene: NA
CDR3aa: CASSEHLSGANVLTF
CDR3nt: TGTGCCAGCAGCGAACACCTCTCTGGGGCCAACGTCCTGACTTTC

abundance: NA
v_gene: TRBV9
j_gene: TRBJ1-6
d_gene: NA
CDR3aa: CASSAPPGVHNSPLHF
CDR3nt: TGTGCCAGCAGCGCCCCGCCAGGTGTCCATAATTCACCCCTCCACTTT

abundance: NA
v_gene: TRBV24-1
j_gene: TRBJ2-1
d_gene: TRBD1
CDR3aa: CATSDGTGVRNEQFF
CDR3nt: TGTGCCACCAGTGACGGGACAGGTGTGAGGAATGAGCAGTTCTTC

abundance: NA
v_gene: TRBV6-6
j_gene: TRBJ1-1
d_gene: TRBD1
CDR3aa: CASSPPTGGKNTEAFF
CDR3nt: TGTGCCAGCAGTCCCCCGACAGGGGGGAAGAACACTGAAGCTTTCTTT

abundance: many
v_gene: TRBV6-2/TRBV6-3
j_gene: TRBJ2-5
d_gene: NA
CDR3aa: CASSRLTGNRRETQYF
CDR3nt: TGTGCCAGCAGCCGCCTTACGGGAAATCGGCGGGAGACCCAGTACTTC

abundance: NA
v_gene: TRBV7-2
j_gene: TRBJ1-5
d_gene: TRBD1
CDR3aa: CASSTQGDQPQHF
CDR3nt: TGTGCCAGCAGTACACAGGGGGATCAGCCCCAGCATTTT

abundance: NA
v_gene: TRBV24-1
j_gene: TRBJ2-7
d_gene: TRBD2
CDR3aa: CATSEGTSGSYEQYF
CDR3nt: TGTGCCACCAGTGAGGGGACTAGCGGGTCCTACGAGCAGTACTTC

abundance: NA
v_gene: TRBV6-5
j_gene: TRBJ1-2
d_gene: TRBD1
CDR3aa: CASSPGQGKSYGYTF
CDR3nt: TGTGCCAGCAGCCCGGGACAGGGAAAAAGCTATGGCTACACCTTC

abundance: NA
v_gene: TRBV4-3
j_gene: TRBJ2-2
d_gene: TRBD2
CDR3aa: CASSQGAVAGDTGELFF
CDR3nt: TGCGCCAGCAGCCAAGGCGCGGTAGCGGGAGACACCGGGGAGCTGTTTTTT

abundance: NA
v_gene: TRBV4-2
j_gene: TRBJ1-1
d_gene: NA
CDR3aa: CASSQDRSVRGTEAFF
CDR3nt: TGTGCCAGCAGCCAAGATCGATCAGTCCGGGGAACTGAAGCTTTCTTT

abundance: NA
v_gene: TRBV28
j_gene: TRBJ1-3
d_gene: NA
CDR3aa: CATIGGSNSGNTIYF
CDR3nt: TGTGCCACCATCGGAGGGTCAAACTCTGGAAACACCATATATTTT

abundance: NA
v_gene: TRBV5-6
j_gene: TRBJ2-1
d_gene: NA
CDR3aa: CASSLVATNEQFF
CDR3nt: TGTGCCAGCAGCTTGGTAGCGACCAATGAGCAGTTCTTC

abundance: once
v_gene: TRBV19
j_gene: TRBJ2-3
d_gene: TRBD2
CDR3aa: CASRKREADTQYF
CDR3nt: TGTGCCAGTAGGAAGCGGGAGGCAGATACGCAGTATTTT

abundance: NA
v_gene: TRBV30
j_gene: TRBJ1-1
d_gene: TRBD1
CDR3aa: CAWVSGGWTEAFF
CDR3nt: TGTGCCTGGGTTTCAGGGGGCTGGACTGAAGCTTTCTTT

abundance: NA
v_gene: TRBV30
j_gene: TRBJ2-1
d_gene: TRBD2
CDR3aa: CAWSPGLTSYNEQFF
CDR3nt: TGTGCCTGGTCTCCGGGACTAACCTCCTACAATGAGCAGTTCTTC

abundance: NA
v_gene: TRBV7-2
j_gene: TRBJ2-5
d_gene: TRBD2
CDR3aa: CASSLEGGTSGYQETQYF
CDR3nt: TGTGCCAGCAGCTTAGAGGGGGGGACTAGCGGATACCAAGAGACCCAGTACTTC

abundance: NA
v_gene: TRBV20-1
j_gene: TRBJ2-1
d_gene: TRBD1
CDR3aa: CSASRGQNNEQFF
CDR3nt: TGCAGTGCTAGTCGGGGACAGAACAATGAGCAGTTCTTC

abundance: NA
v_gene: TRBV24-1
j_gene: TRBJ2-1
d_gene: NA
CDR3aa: CATSRDSPPYEQFF
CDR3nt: TGTGCCACCAGCCGGGACTCTCCCCCTTATGAGCAGTTCTTC

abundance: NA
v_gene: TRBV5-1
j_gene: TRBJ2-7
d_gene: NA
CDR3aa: CASRAGTPPYYEQYF
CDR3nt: TGCGCCAGCAGAGCCGGGACTCCACCATACTACGAGCAGTACTTC

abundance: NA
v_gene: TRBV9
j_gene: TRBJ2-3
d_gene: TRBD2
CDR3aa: CASSVGLAGGDTQYF
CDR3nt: TGTGCCAGCAGCGTAGGGCTAGCGGGAGGGGATACGCAGTATTTT

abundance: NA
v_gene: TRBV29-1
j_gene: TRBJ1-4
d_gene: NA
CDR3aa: CSVARGGTEKLFF
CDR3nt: TGCAGCGTGGCCCGGGGGGGGACTGAAAAACTGTTTTTT

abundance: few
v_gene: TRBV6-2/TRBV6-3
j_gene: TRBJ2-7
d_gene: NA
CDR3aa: CASSYGLPGEQYF
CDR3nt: TGTGCCAGCAGTTACGGACTACCGGGGGAGCAGTACTTC

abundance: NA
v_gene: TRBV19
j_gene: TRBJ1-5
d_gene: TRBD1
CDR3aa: CASSATGVSQPQHF
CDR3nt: TGTGCCAGTAGTGCGACAGGGGTGAGTCAGCCCCAGCATTTT

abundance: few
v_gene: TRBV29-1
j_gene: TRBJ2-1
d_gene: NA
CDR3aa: CSAVGFGAKSSYNEQFF
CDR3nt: TGCAGCGCCGTCGGCTTTGGGGCGAAAAGCTCCTACAATGAGCAGTTCTTC

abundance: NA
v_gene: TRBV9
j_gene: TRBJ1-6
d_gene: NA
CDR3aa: CASSVGQGNSPLHF
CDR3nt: TGTGCCAGCAGCGTAGGGCAGGGGAATTCACCCCTCCACTTT

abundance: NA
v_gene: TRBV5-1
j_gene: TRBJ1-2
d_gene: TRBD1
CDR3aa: CASSWDSGYGYTF
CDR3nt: TGCGCCAGCAGCTGGGACAGTGGATATGGCTACACCTTC

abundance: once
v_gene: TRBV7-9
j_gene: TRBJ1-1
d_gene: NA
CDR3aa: CASSLAGQTEAFF
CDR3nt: TGTGCCAGCAGCTTAGCGGGGCAAACTGAAGCTTTCTTT

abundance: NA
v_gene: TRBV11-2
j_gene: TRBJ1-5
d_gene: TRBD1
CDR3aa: CASSSGTGEGDKPQHF
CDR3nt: TGTGCCAGCAGCTCCGGGACAGGGGAAGGGGATAAGCCCCAGCATTTT

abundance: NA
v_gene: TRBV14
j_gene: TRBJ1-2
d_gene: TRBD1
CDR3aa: CASSQGQGAYGYTF
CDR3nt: TGTGCCAGCAGCCAAGGACAGGGGGCCTATGGCTACACCTTC

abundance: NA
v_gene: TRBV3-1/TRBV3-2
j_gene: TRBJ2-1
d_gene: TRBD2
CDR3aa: CASSPRTSFGNEQFF
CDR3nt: TGTGCCAGCAGCCCTCGGACTAGCTTCGGCAATGAGCAGTTCTTC

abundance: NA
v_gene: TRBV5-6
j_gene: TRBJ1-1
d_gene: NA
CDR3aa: CASSLGVDTEAFF
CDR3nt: TGTGCCAGCAGCCTCGGGGTTGACACTGAAGCTTTCTTT

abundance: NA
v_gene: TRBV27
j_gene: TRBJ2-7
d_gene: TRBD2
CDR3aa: CASSRSGRSSYEQYF
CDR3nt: TGTGCCAGCAGTCGTAGCGGGAGGAGCTCCTACGAGCAGTACTTC

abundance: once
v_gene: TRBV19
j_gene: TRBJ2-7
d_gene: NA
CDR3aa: CASSLGFSYEQYF
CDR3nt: TGTGCCAGTTCCCTGGGCTTCTCCTACGAGCAGTACTTC

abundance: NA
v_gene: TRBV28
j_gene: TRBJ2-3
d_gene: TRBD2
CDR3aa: CASSSGTSGYTDTQYF
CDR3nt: TGTGCCAGCAGTTCCGGGACTAGCGGCTACACAGATACGCAGTATTTT

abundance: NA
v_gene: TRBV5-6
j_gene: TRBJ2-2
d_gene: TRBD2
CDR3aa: CASRESRAGGGTGELFF
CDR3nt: TGTGCCAGCCGGGAATCACGAGCGGGAGGGGGAACCGGGGAGCTGTTTTTT

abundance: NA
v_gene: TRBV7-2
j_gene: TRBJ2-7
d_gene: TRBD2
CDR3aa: CASSSPLAGYEQYF
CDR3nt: TGTGCCAGCAGCTCCCCCCTAGCGGGTTACGAGCAGTACTTC

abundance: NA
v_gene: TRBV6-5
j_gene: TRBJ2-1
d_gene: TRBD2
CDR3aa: CASRAQREGRKFF
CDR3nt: TGTGCCAGCAGAGCTCAGCGGGAGGGGAGAAAGTTCTTC

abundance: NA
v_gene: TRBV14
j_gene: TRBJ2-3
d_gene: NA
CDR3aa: CASRRDSGFYTQYF
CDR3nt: TGTGCCAGCCGCCGGGACTCCGGATTTTATACGCAGTATTTT

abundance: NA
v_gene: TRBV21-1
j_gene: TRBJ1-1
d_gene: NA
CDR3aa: CASSKPGYRNTEAFF
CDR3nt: TGTGCCAGCAGCAAACCGGGGTATCGGAACACTGAAGCTTTCTTT

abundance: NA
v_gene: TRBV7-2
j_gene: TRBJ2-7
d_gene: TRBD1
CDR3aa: CASSTRQGISYEQYF
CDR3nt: TGTGCCAGCAGCACTCGACAGGGGATATCCTACGAGCAGTACTTC

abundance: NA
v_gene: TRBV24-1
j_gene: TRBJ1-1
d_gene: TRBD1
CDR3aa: CATSDRDRGNTEAFF
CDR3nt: TGTGCCACCAGTGACAGAGACAGGGGCAACACTGAAGCTTTCTTT

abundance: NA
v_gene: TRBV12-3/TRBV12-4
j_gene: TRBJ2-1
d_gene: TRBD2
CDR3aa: CASRGTSGGALFF
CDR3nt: TGTGCCAGCAGAGGGACTAGCGGGGGGGCGCTGTTCTTC

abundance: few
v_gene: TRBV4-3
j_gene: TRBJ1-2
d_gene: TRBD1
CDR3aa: CASSQDSSRDRVYGYTF
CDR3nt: TGCGCCAGCAGCCAAGATAGCTCCCGGGACAGGGTTTATGGCTACACCTTC

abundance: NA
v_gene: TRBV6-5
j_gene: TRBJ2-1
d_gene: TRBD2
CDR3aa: CASSYTTRTSNEQFF
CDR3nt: TGTGCCAGCAGTTACACGACGCGGACTAGCAATGAGCAGTTCTTC

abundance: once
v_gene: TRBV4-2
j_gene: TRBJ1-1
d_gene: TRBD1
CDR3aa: CASSQKPGQGDTEAFF
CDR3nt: TGTGCCAGCAGCCAAAAGCCGGGACAGGGTGACACTGAAGCTTTCTTT

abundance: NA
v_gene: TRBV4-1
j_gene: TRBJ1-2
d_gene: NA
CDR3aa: CASSQPGTIDGYTF
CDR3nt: TGCGCCAGCAGCCAACCGGGGACAATAGATGGCTACACCTTC

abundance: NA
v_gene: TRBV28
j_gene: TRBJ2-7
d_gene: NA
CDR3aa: CASRPTDSTYEQYF
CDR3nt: TGTGCCAGCAGGCCCACTGACAGCACCTACGAGCAGTACTTC

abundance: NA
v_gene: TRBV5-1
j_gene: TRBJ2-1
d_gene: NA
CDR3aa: CASSLIVVVVPESNEQFF
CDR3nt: TGCGCCAGCAGCTTGATAGTCGTTGTAGTCCCGGAGTCCAATGAGCAGTTCTTC

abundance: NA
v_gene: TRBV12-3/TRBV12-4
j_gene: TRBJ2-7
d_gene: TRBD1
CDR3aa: CASSHRTGLEQYF
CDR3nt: TGTGCCAGCAGTCATCGGACAGGGCTCGAGCAGTACTTC